The rows below give T cell receptor beta chains drawn from one sample of a study of blood T cell repertoires in COVID-19. Profiling relied on immunoSEQ multiplex PCR, and the TCRdb table lists in-frame clones only, not all of them. The sample includes tens of thousands of clones, 84% of them seen just once. Sequencing was carried out using peripheral blood. The receptors come from a woman aged 60 to 75 with acute or convalescent COVID-19. Both conserved end residues are part of each CDR3. The D gene is left open where the match is weak. Clone sizes are given selectively: once, few, many, or a class where the clone is expanded.

j_call d_call clone_size cdr3_length v_call cdr3_aa cdr3_nt
TRBJ2-5 TRBD2 once 17 TRBV7-6 CASSLGRLAGHQETQYF TGTGCCAGCAGCTTAGGGAGACTAGCGGGGCATCAAGAGACCCAGTACTTC
TRBJ2-7 NA once 14 TRBV5-1 CASSFESGDYEQYF TGCGCCAGCAGCTTCGAGTCAGGGGACTACGAGCAGTACTTC
TRBJ1-3 NA NA 15 TRBV7-7 CASSLGEGGGNTIYF TGTGCCAGCAGCTTAGGGGAGGGTGGTGGAAACACCATATATTTT
TRBJ2-3 NA NA 14 TRBV5-6 CASSLLLEIDTQYF TGTGCCAGCAGCTTGTTACTAGAAATAGATACGCAGTATTTT
TRBJ1-4 NA NA 14 TRBV2 CASRDPQGWEKLFF TGTGCCAGCAGGGACCCGCAGGGCTGGGAAAAACTGTTTTTT
TRBJ1-6 NA NA 15 TRBV3-1/TRBV3-2 CASSPQGIGNSPLHF TGTGCCAGCAGCCCCCAGGGGATTGGGAATTCACCCCTCCACTTT
TRBJ2-3 TRBD2 NA 17 TRBV5-6 CASSFQTSGGPGDTQYF TGTGCCAGCAGCTTCCAGACTAGCGGGGGGCCGGGAGATACGCAGTATTTT
TRBJ1-6 TRBD1 NA 14 TRBV5-1 CASRSTGEGSPLHF TGCGCCAGCAGGTCGACAGGGGAAGGTTCACCCCTCCACTTT
TRBJ2-1 NA once 12 TRBV27 CASSFLSQGLFF TGTGCCAGCAGTTTCCTCAGCCAGGGGTTGTTCTTC
TRBJ2-3 TRBD1 NA 15 TRBV10-1 CASSARTGTTDTQYF TGCGCCAGCAGTGCCAGGACAGGGACCACAGATACGCAGTATTTT
TRBJ1-4 TRBD1 NA 13 TRBV2 CAIPGQQNEKLFF TGTGCCATCCCGGGACAGCAGAATGAAAAACTGTTTTTT
TRBJ2-7 TRBD2 NA 15 TRBV4-1 CASSPNGRGNYEQYF TGCGCCAGCAGCCCCAATGGGCGGGGGAACTACGAGCAGTACTTC
TRBJ1-3 NA NA 16 TRBV3-1/TRBV3-2 CASSPQTGGLGNTIYF TGTGCCAGCAGCCCACAGACGGGGGGATTGGGAAACACCATATATTTT
TRBJ1-2 NA NA 13 TRBV12-3/TRBV12-4 CASRGDNRGGYTF TGTGCCAGCAGGGGGGACAACCGGGGTGGCTACACCTTC
TRBJ1-3 TRBD1 few 16 TRBV25-1 CASSGGQGHSGNTIYF TGTGCCAGCAGTGGGGGACAGGGGCACTCTGGAAACACCATATATTTT
TRBJ2-1 TRBD2 NA 14 TRBV6-5 CASSQRRAGVEQFF TGTGCCAGCAGCCAAAGAAGGGCGGGGGTCGAGCAGTTCTTC
TRBJ1-5 TRBD1 NA 15 TRBV6-6 CASSPLGTGDQPQHF TGTGCCAGCAGTCCGCTCGGGACAGGGGATCAGCCCCAGCATTTT
TRBJ1-1 NA once 15 TRBV19 CASSRRRQVNTEAFF TGTGCCAGTAGTAGACGGAGACAGGTGAACACTGAAGCTTTCTTT
TRBJ1-2 NA NA 13 TRBV7-9 CASSLDSNYGYTF TGTGCCAGCAGCTTAGACAGCAACTATGGCTACACCTTC
TRBJ1-6 NA once 12 TRBV27 CASKAGNSPLHF TGTGCCAGCAAAGCGGGTAATTCACCCCTCCACTTT
TRBJ1-2 TRBD1 NA 14 TRBV19 CASSFRGPGGGYTF TGTGCCAGTAGTTTTAGGGGGCCAGGAGGTGGCTACACCTTC
TRBJ1-6 NA NA 16 TRBV2 CASSEPSGVFYSPLHF TGTGCCAGCAGTGAACCCTCCGGGGTTTTTTATTCACCCCTCCACTTT
TRBJ2-7 TRBD2 once 15 TRBV5-1 CASSLVPSGGYEQYF TGCGCCAGCAGCTTGGTCCCTAGCGGGGGCTACGAGCAGTACTTC
TRBJ2-3 TRBD2 NA 14 TRBV10-2 CASSLAGGSDTQYF TGCGCCAGCAGCCTAGCGGGGGGTTCAGATACGCAGTATTTT
TRBJ1-1 NA NA 14 TRBV5-1 CASSSQGGHTEAFF TGCGCCAGCAGCTCCCAGGGTGGCCACACTGAAGCTTTCTTT
TRBJ1-1 TRBD1 NA 14 TRBV5-1 CASKVGTENTEAFF TGCGCCAGCAAAGTAGGGACAGAGAACACTGAAGCTTTCTTT
TRBJ2-7 NA NA 14 TRBV2 CASSARLGPYEQYF TGTGCCAGCAGTGCGAGGTTGGGGCCCTACGAGCAGTACTTC
TRBJ1-1 NA once 14 TRBV9 CASSVVGRDTEAFF TGTGCCAGCAGCGTAGTTGGGCGGGACACTGAAGCTTTCTTT
TRBJ2-5 TRBD1 NA 17 TRBV19 CASSIRTGGLGQETQYF TGTGCCAGTAGTATAAGGACAGGGGGCTTAGGGCAAGAGACCCAGTACTTC
TRBJ1-5 TRBD1 NA 15 TRBV4-1 CASSQEGQGYQPQHF TGCGCCAGCAGCCAAGAGGGACAGGGGTATCAGCCCCAGCATTTT
TRBJ1-1 NA NA 14 TRBV15 CATREGMGNTEAFF TGTGCCACTCGGGAGGGGATGGGGAACACTGAAGCTTTCTTT
TRBJ2-3 NA NA 15 TRBV27 CASSTLLDQGDTQYF TGTGCCAGCAGTACCCTCTTGGATCAGGGGGATACGCAGTATTTT
TRBJ2-1 NA NA 13 TRBV7-8 CASSTADRDEQFF TGTGCCAGCAGCACGGCGGACAGAGATGAGCAGTTCTTC
TRBJ2-7 NA NA 11 TRBV6-5 CASRGGYEQYF TGTGCCAGCAGAGGGGGCTACGAGCAGTACTTC
TRBJ2-7 TRBD2 NA 18 TRBV5-4 CASSLGRGLAGEAYEQYF TGTGCCAGCAGCTTGGGACGAGGACTAGCGGGGGAGGCCTACGAGCAGTACTTC
TRBJ1-1 TRBD1 NA 14 TRBV24-1 CATSAGQGSTEAFF TGTGCCACCAGCGCGGGACAGGGGTCCACTGAAGCTTTCTTT
TRBJ1-1 TRBD1 once 16 TRBV5-5 CASSRPGQGAIALAFF TGTGCCAGCAGCCGACCGGGACAGGGGGCCATTGCACTAGCTTTCTTT
TRBJ1-2 TRBD1 NA 15 TRBV5-1 CASSLAGQGHYGYTF TGCGCCAGCAGCTTGGCCGGACAGGGGCACTATGGCTACACCTTC
TRBJ1-2 NA NA 13 TRBV6-6 CASSLRQNYGYTF TGTGCCAGCAGTTTACGACAGAACTATGGCTACACCTTC
TRBJ2-3 TRBD2 once 15 TRBV7-2 CASSLSGGRTDTQYF TGTGCCAGCAGCTTAAGCGGGGGGCGCACAGATACGCAGTATTTT
TRBJ2-7 TRBD1 NA 15 TRBV10-3 CAIFDRDRGSYEQYF TGTGCCATCTTCGACCGGGACAGGGGATCCTACGAGCAGTACTTC
TRBJ1-1 TRBD1 NA 15 TRBV3-1/TRBV3-2 CASRLSDRENTEAFF TGTGCCAGCAGGCTCTCGGACAGGGAGAACACTGAAGCTTTCTTT
TRBJ1-2 TRBD1 few 14 TRBV11-2 CASSPQGASYGYTF TGTGCCAGCAGCCCGCAGGGGGCGAGCTATGGCTACACCTTC
TRBJ1-6 TRBD1 few 15 TRBV25-1 CASSERTGLGSPLHF TGTGCCAGCAGTGAACGGACAGGCTTGGGTTCACCCCTCCACTTT
TRBJ1-2 TRBD1 NA 14 TRBV5-5 CASSADRANYGYTF TGTGCCAGCAGCGCAGACAGGGCGAACTATGGCTACACCTTC
TRBJ1-1 TRBD1 medium-sized 14 TRBV3-1/TRBV3-2 CASSRQGADTEAFF TGTGCCAGCAGCCGCCAGGGGGCTGACACTGAAGCTTTCTTT
TRBJ1-5 NA NA 14 TRBV24-1 CATSPGENNQPQHF TGTGCCACCAGCCCGGGTGAGAACAATCAGCCCCAGCATTTT
TRBJ1-4 NA NA 14 TRBV11-2 CASSSGSTNEKLFF TGTGCCAGCAGCTCAGGATCAACTAATGAAAAACTGTTTTTT
TRBJ2-7 NA NA 13 TRBV6-5 CASTPGTHNEQYF TGTGCCAGCACTCCCGGGACTCACAACGAGCAGTACTTC
TRBJ2-1 NA NA 11 TRBV29-1 CSVVPAGEQFF TGCAGCGTTGTCCCCGCGGGTGAGCAGTTCTTC
TRBJ1-1 TRBD1 NA 13 TRBV6-5 CASRDDRGTEAFF TGTGCCAGCAGGGATGACAGGGGAACTGAAGCTTTCTTT
TRBJ2-1 NA NA 15 TRBV5-5 CASSSSLATHNEQFF TGTGCCAGCAGCTCGTCTCTAGCGACCCACAATGAGCAGTTCTTC
TRBJ2-5 TRBD2 once 14 TRBV3-1/TRBV3-2 CASSQVIAGETQYF TGTGCCAGCAGCCAAGTTATAGCGGGGGAGACCCAGTACTTC